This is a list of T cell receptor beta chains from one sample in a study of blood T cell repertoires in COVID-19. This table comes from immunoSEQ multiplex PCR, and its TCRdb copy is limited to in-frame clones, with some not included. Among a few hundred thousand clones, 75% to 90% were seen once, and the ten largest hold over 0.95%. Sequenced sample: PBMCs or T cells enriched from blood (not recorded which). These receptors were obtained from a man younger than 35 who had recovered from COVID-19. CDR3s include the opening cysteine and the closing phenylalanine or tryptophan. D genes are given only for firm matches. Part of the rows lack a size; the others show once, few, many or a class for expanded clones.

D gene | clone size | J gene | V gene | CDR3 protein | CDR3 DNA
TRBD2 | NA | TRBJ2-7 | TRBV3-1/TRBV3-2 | CASSQPGLAGGPREQYF | TGTGCCAGCAGCCAGCCGGGACTAGCGGGAGGGCCGAGGGAGCAGTACTTC
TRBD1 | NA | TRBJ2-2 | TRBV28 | CASSLTGGSTGELFF | TGTGCCAGCAGCCTAACAGGGGGCAGTACCGGGGAGCTGTTTTTT
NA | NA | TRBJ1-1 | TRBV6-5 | CASTDTANTEAFF | TGTGCCAGCACAGATACCGCGAACACTGAAGCTTTCTTT
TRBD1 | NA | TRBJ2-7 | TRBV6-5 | CASSYPIDRGGYEQYF | TGTGCCAGCAGTTACCCCATCGACAGGGGGGGCTACGAGCAGTACTTC
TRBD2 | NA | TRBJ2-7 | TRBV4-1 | CARISAGARYEQYF | TGCGCCAGGATCTCCGCGGGAGCTCGGTACGAGCAGTACTTC
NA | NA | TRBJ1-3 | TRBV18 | CASSPGSAGGNTIYF | TGTGCCAGCTCACCAGGCTCCGCCGGGGGAAACACCATATATTTT
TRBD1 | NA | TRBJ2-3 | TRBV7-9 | CASSQGAGDTQYF | TGTGCCAGCAGCCAGGGGGCAGGGGATACGCAGTATTTT
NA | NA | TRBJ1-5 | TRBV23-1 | CASRQGSDQPQHF | TGCGCCAGCAGACAGGGTAGTGATCAGCCCCAGCATTTT
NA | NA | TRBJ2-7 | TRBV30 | CAWTTGPAWDYSYEQYF | TGTGCCTGGACAACAGGGCCCGCGTGGGATTACTCCTACGAGCAGTACTTC
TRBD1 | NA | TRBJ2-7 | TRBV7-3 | CASSPGTGGEQYF | TGTGCCAGCAGCCCAGGGACAGGGGGCGAGCAGTACTTC
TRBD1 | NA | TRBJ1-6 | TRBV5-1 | CASSSGTGESSPLHF | TGCGCCAGCAGCTCCGGGACAGGGGAGAGTTCACCCCTCCACTTT
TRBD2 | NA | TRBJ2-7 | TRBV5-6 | CASNGRDLTYEQYF | TGTGCCAGCAACGGGAGGGACCTAACCTACGAGCAGTACTTC
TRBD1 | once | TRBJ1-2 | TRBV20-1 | CSASHPGQANYGYTF | TGCAGTGCTAGTCACCCCGGACAGGCTAACTATGGCTACACCTTC
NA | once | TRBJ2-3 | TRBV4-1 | CASSQGVLAVTSTDTQYF | TGCGCCAGCAGCCAAGGGGTCCTAGCAGTTACTAGCACAGATACGCAGTATTTT
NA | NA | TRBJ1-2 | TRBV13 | CASSLGHTRGSGTF | TGTGCCAGCAGCTTAGGCCACACCAGGGGCTCTGGGACCTTC
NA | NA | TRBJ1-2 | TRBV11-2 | CASRGTGGGYTF | TGTGCCAGCAGAGGGACTGGGGGAGGCTACACCTTC
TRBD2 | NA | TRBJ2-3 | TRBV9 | CASSVERRLAGRGDTQYF | TGTGCCAGCAGCGTAGAGCGCCGACTAGCGGGAAGGGGAGATACGCAGTATTTT
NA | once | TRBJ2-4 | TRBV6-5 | CASSPRQVGIQYF | TGTGCCAGCAGTCCCCGGCAGGTCGGAATTCAGTACTTC
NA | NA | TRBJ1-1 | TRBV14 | CASSRARGNTEAFF | TGTGCCAGCAGCCGAGCGCGAGGGAACACTGAAGCTTTCTTT
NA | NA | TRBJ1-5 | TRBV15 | CATSRDKMTGGGPQHF | TGTGCCACCAGCAGAGATAAAATGACGGGCGGAGGGCCCCAGCATTTT
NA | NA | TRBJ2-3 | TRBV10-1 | CASSTAPSTDTQYF | TGCGCCAGCAGTACAGCCCCTAGCACAGATACGCAGTATTTT
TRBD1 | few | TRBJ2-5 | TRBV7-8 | CASSSGTGLKTQYF | TGTGCCAGCAGCTCCGGGACAGGGCTTAAGACCCAGTACTTC
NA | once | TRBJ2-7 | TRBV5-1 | CASRGAFLSYEQYF | TGCGCCAGCAGGGGGGCTTTCCTCTCCTACGAGCAGTACTTC
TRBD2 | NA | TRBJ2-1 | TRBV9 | CASSVGTSGANEQFF | TGTGCCAGCAGCGTAGGGACTAGCGGGGCCAATGAGCAGTTCTTC
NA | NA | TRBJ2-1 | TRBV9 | CASSPQGYNEQFF | TGTGCCAGCAGCCCCCAGGGCTACAATGAGCAGTTCTTC
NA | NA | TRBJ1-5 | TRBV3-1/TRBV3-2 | CASSQGHSNQPQHF | TGTGCCAGCAGCCAAGGGCACAGCAATCAGCCCCAGCATTTT
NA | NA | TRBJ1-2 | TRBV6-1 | CASSESEGRFYGYTF | TGTGCCAGCAGTGAATCCGAAGGGAGGTTCTATGGCTACACCTTC
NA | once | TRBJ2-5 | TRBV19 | CASSDKSITQETQYF | TGTGCCAGTAGTGACAAATCGATTACCCAAGAGACCCAGTACTTC
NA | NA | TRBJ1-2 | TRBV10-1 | CASPGEGVYGYTF | TGCGCCAGCCCAGGGGAGGGGGTCTATGGCTACACCTTC
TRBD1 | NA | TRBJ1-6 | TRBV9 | CASSSRGTGLQNSPLHF | TGTGCCAGCAGCTCCCGCGGGACAGGTCTCCAAAATTCACCCCTCCACTTT
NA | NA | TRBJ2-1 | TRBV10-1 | CASSTGSQLSRQFF | TGCGCCAGCAGTACAGGGTCCCAATTGTCGCGGCAGTTCTTC
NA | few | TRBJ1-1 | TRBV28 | CASSLPYRETEAFF | TGTGCCAGCAGTCTACCCTACAGGGAGACTGAAGCTTTCTTT
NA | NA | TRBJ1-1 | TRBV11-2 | CATEEVLNTEAFF | TGTGCCACCGAGGAGGTCCTGAACACTGAAGCTTTCTTT